This TCR beta chain appears in the sequencing data of a study of T cells in Graves' hyperthyroidism and ophthalmopathy. This clonotype has ten or more counts. Amplified TCR beta CDR3 regions derived from RNA transcripts. Carried out on the TCR CDR3, a first-round RT-PCR used the HTBI primer set. MiXCR was run by TCRdb on the multiplex PCR reads, yielding one entry per CDR3 protein. The repertoire holds 640,000 or so distinct CDR3 sequences, with around 14% as singletons. Germline-derived CDR1 and CDR2 are MDHEN and SYDVKM. The ends were cut back, 5 bases at V and 1 base at J, with 11 bases in the middle. There are 14 residues in the CDR3.

The chain uses TRBV28 and TRBJ2-5; no clear D gene. The receptor was derived from a woman in her late teens or twenties with Graves' ophthalmopathy. The source material was blood. The DNA for the CDR3 is TGTGCCAGCAGTAACGTGAGCACCCAAGAGACCCAGTACTTC. Its translation: CASSNVSTQETQYF.